This T cell receptor (beta chain) is from a study of beta chain features in type 1 diabetes. Trimming stripped 4 bases from V and 5 bases from J, with 11 bases between. Germline-derived CDR1 and CDR2 are MNHEY and SMNVEV (reference sequence). The CDR3 runs 13 residues. Expressed TCRB transcripts were sequenced after all isolated RNA was converted to cDNA. TCRdb's table, derived via immunoSEQ multiplex PCR, lists solely in-frame clones and lacks some. The sample has under 350,000 clones; roughly 25% are singletons. Regarding the study as a whole: Moderately but significantly shorter TCRB CDR3s were found in Type 1 diabetes patients in all four CD4+ subsets.

As concerns this clone: What it binds is not known.

Sequenced input: naive CD4+ T cells from blood. This chain links TRBV27 with TRBJ1-2; tentatively, D is TRBD1 (5 bases). This TCR came from a woman in her 30s with type 1 diabetes. CDR3 sequence reads: CASSYQGLYGYTF. The CDR3 bases are TGTGCCAGCAGTTATCAGGGCCTATATGGCTACACCTTC.